Below, 3 T cell receptor beta chains from the same sample are listed, as sequenced in a study of blood T cells in healthy people across ages. Alongside a J-beta primer mix, a sample-barcoded 5' primer served in a second PCR lasting roughly 6 to 11 cycles. From the 5' RACE reads, TCRdb called clonotypes with MiXCR, one entry per CDR3 protein. The repertoire consists of 600,000 or so distinct CDR3 sequences, with roughly 30% occurring once and the leading ten covering 15% to 19%. Sequencing used blood. The source is a woman of 80 years or more in good health.

The chain employs TRBV6-5 and TRBJ2-4, with 8 positions matching TRBD1. Matching the DNA end better, TRBJ2-5 makes the J call doubtful. This CDR3 region has 16 residues. Per germline, CDR1 MNHEY and CDR2 SVGAGI. The CDR3 sequence: CASSYSSDRGQETQYF. DNA of the CDR3: TGTGCCAGCAGTTACTCATCCGACAGGGGACAAGAGACCCAGTACTTC.

The CDR3 region is CASSRGLAGQNEQFF. The CDR3 region has the DNA TGTGCCAGCAGCCGTGGACTAGCGGGGCAAAATGAGCAGTTCTTC. The J gene is TRBJ2-1, the V gene TRBV7-2; TRBD2 matches at 12 bases. The CDR3 runs to 15 residues. Per the germline V gene, CDR1 is SGHTA and CDR2 is FQGNSA. The V gene end was trimmed by 5 bases and the J gene end by 7 bases; junction bases not matched to a gene: 6. Combining the CDR3 with reference TRBV7-2 and TRBJ2-1 gives the whole variable domain GAGVSQSPSNKVTEKGKDVELRCDPISGHTALYWYRQSLGQGLEFLIYFQGNSAPDKSGLPSDRFSAERTGGSVSTLTIQRTQQEDSAVYLCASSRGLAGQNEQFFGPGTRLTVL.

Concerning this clonotype: At one end, the junction sequence differs from germline, possibly due to a read error. The chain has TRBV7-9 and TRBJ1-2; D gene unclear. This CDR3 comprises 13 residues. Germline values: CDR1 SEHNR, CDR2 FQNEAQ (reference sequence). CDR3 coding DNA: TGTGCCAGCGGCTTAGGAATTTACTATGGCTACACCTTC. It specifies CASGLGIYYGYTF.